This paragraph reports one T cell receptor beta chain. There are a few counts of this clonotype. Which antigen it targets is not known. Per-nucleotide qualities are absent, and no much larger clonotype sits a single base away. Libraries were made using 5' RACE. The sequencer was an Illumina HiSeq 2000. Template switching added a universal primer binding site, and the final cDNA carried a unique molecular identifier that allowed TCR cDNA molecules to be counted accurately. First-strand cDNA for TCR alpha and beta chains was synthesized from specific primers in the conserved constant-segment region. Each cDNA library was double barcoded, with a SMART-Mk sample barcode plus Illumina barcodes, to control for contamination. TruSeq adapter sequences along with Illumina sample barcodes were introduced in two successive PCR steps. The TCR alpha and beta cDNA libraries were sequenced on the Illumina HiSeq platform using custom primers. The study's processing was this. Raw reads were processed with MiGEC to extract unique molecular identifiers, and MiXCR was used to determine CDR3 positions. For each individual, recombination models were inferred using an EM algorithm with the repgenHMM and IGoR tools. The analysis of shared clonotypes was done with the tcR package in R, with sharing normalized by the product of cloneset sizes. To study raw recombination without the effects of thymic and clonal selection, out-of-frame nonproductive sequences were analyzed. TCRdb reprocessed the public reads (quality trimming at Q25 with fastp, clone calling with MiXCR) and kept in-frame beta chains. Merged by CDR3 protein, the rows form single entries marked with the most common genes and DNA. The V and J calls and clone size come from TCRdb's table, not from the authors' own analysis. The sample includes under 250,000 distinct CDR3 sequences, with more than 6.5% observed a single time. The top ten constitute 1.9% of the sample.

CDR1 and CDR2, looked up from the germline V gene, are SQVTM and ANQGSEA. The CDR3 runs 14 residues from the cysteine to the phenylalanine. The CDR3 DNA has 42 bases and is translated from base 1. V ends up 2 bases short and J 2 bases short, with an unmatched junction base count of 4. All donors were healthy Caucasians. Three pairs of female monozygotic twins, all aged about 18 to 29 years, were included in the twin cohort. Using Miltenyi CD45RO+ enrichment and human naive T-cell isolation kits, memory (CD45RO+) and naive T cells were isolated from PBMC. This record comes from a study of identical twins (dated by TCRdb to 2016 to 2017). About the full investigation: The study deep-sequenced TCR alpha and beta repertoires from monozygotic twins, unrelated adults of various ages and cord blood to test whether fetal clonotypes persist. To rule out contamination, replicate twin experiments were performed at different times with different library preparation protocols.

Study-level results and caveats: Out-of-frame TCR alpha sharing in monozygotic twins was systematically underestimated by recombination models, whereas sharing between unrelated individuals was in agreement with the recombination models. Zero-insertion analyses could be partly confounded by invariant T cells such as MAIT and iNKT, although diverse VJ usage argued against such confounding for most clonotypes. Because the same donors could not be followed over many years, the conclusions depended on cross-sectional statistical analysis. A weaker excess of twin sharing was found in beta out-of-frame sequences because the signal-to-noise ratio was lowered by fewer shared sequences. Compared with coincidental sharing between unrelated individuals, out-of-frame TCR alpha sequences shared between twins showed an excess of sequences with low generation probability. Fewer insertions were carried by abundant cord blood beta clonotypes, a similar but weaker trend appeared in young adult naive repertoires, and no such trend appeared in memory repertoires.

The sample also formed part of further work on yellow fever vaccine responses in identical twins. From that second study: The T cell response to vaccination in identical twins was reported by the authors to appear partly convergent and partly personalized. Focusing on identical twins, the study followed the T cell clones that responded to the vaccine, and did so with precision.

The TCR originated in a woman under 30 in good health. The sequence joins TRBV29-1 to TRBJ2-3; 7 bases in the middle match TRBD2. The sequenced material came from memory (CD45RO+) T cells sorted from blood. The sample's cell subset or site label, decoded: CD45RO+ enriched T cells. CDR3 loop: CSVELADITDTQYF. Here is the DNA: TGCAGCGTTGAACTAGCGGATATCACAGATACGCAGTATTTT.